One and the same sample provided the 16 T cell receptor beta chains below, sequenced in a study of blood T cells in healthy people across ages. A second PCR of 7 to 11 cycles used a sample-barcoded 5' primer and a J-beta primer mix. TCRdb re-analysed the 5' RACE reads in MiXCR, keeping a single row per CDR3 protein. The table has around 790,000 distinct CDR3 sequences, around 42% seen once; the top ten hold roughly 19%. Specimen: blood. The source is a man in his sixties in good health.

The chain links TRBV6-2 or TRBV6-3 to TRBJ2-5; D perhaps matches TRBD1 (7 bases). The J call is doubtful: the DNA matches TRBJ2-7 better. Looked up from germline, CDR1 is MNHEY and CDR2 is SVGEGT. This CDR3 comprises 14 residues. CDR3 sequence reads: CASTVRQGGYEQYF. In DNA, the CDR3 is TGTGCCAGCACTGTGAGACAGGGAGGCTACGAGCAGTACTTC.

CDR3 protein: CATTTRESGGRQFF. The CDR3 bases are TGTGCCACCACAACCCGAGAATCCGGGGGCCGGCAGTTCTTC. This chain joins TRBV24-1 and TRBJ2-1, with D possibly called TRBD1 or TRBD2 (6 bases each). Germline assignment: CDR1 KGHDR and CDR2 SFDVKD. With 8 bases removed from V and 12 bases from J, the gap between germline ends came to 22 bases. This CDR3 comprises 14 residues.

The rearrangement links TRBV3-1 to TRBJ1-1; D is undetermined. CDR3 size: 12 residues. Germline-derived CDR1 and CDR2 are LGHDT and YNNKEL (reference sequence). V shed 6 bases and J shed 7 bases, with 12 bases lying between them. In DNA form, the CDR3 reads TGTGCCAGCAGGTACCCCGGGTGTGAAGCTTTCTTT. Amino acid sequence: CASRYPGCEAFF. Filled out from reference TRBV3-1 and TRBJ1-1, the complete variable domain reads DTAVSQTPKYLVTQMGNDKSIKCEQNLGHDTMYWYKQDSKKFLKIMFSYNNKELIINETVPNRFSPKSPDKAHLNLHINSLELGDSAVYFCASRYPGCEAFFGQGTRLTVV.

This clonotype was seen repeatedly, ten times or more. The genes are TRBV6-6 and TRBJ2-7, with a tentative D call TRBD2 (6 bases). Trimming shortened V by 0 bases and J by 4 bases, and 10 bases separated the two germline ends. The CDR3 has 14 residues. Germline-derived CDR1 and CDR2 are MNHNY and SVGAGI (reference sequence). CDR3 nucleotides: TGTGCCAGCAGTTACTCTGCGGAGGGGTACGAGCAGTACTTC. It encodes CASSYSAEGYEQYF.

CDR3 loop: CASRRTGSSYNSPLHF. The CDR3 bases are TGTGCCAGCAGAAGGACAGGAAGCTCCTATAATTCACCCCTCCACTTT. The rearrangement uses TRBV5-8 and TRBJ1-6; 7 bases line up with TRBD1. Unmatched junction bases numbered 5, after V lost 5 bases and J lost 0 bases. Germline V gene lookup returns CDR1 SGHTS and CDR2 YDEGEE. This CDR3 is 16 amino acids long.

The rearrangement joins TRBV30 to TRBJ1-1, with D unresolved. V shed 4 bases and J shed 1 base, with 10 bases lying between them. Germline CDR1 reads GTSNPN; CDR2 reads SVGIG (reference sequence). This CDR3 comprises 13 residues. CDR3 DNA sequence: TGTGCCTGGAATAAGGTACCGAACACTGAAGCTTTCTTT. Its protein is CAWNKVPNTEAFF.

This clonotype was observed a few times. The chain combines TRBV29-1 with TRBJ2-3; 7 nucleotides agree with TRBD1. After removal of 8 bases from V and 3 bases from J, the junction contained 8 bases not matched to a gene. This CDR3 has 13 amino acids. Germline lookup yields CDR1 SQVTM and CDR2 ANQGSEA. CDR3: CSYDRERTDTQYF. The CDR3, as DNA: TGCAGCTATGACAGGGAACGTACAGATACGCAGTATTTT.

This sequence joins TRBV3-1 and TRBJ2-1, with D possibly TRBD1 on 5 matching bases. Looked up from germline, CDR1 is LGHDT and CDR2 is YNNKEL (reference sequence). The CDR3 is 12 amino acids. V was shortened by 8 bases and J by 5 bases, with 10 bases between the two germline ends. Here the CDR3 DNA reads TGTGCCAGCGCAGCAGGGAACAATGAGCAGTTCTTC. Translating gives CASAAGNNEQFF.

V is TRBV6-5 and J is TRBJ2-3, with 11 bases identical to TRBD2. The germline V gene has CDR1 MNHEY and CDR2 SVGAGI. Trimming took 0 bases from V and 6 from J; bases not matched to a gene: 20. The CDR3 totals 21 residues. CDR3 nucleotide sequence: TGTGCCAGCAGTTACTCGCCGGCCCTTATAGGTAGCGGGGGGGCTGGTGATACGCAGTATTTT. It specifies CASSYSPALIGSGGAGDTQYF.

The chain joins TRBV4-3 to TRBJ1-2, with a weak D call TRBD1 (5 bases). V lost 0 bases, J lost 2 bases, and 10 bases lay in between. CDR1 and CDR2 from the germline V gene are LGHNA and YSLEER. The CDR3 has 15 amino acids. CDR3 coding DNA: TGCGCCAGCAGCCAAGAAGGGGACTCCAACTATGGCTACACCTTC. Translation gives CASSQEGDSNYGYTF.

The chain couples TRBV12-5 to TRBJ2-7, with D uncertain. V lost 7 bases to trimming and J lost 4 bases, with 8 bases between them. Germline V gene data show CDR1 as LGHNT and CDR2 as FRNRAP. This CDR3 has 11 amino acids. This CDR3 is CASADQYEQYF. CDR3 coding DNA: TGTGCTAGTGCCGACCAGTACGAGCAGTACTTC. The full variable domain, its missing parts supplied by reference TRBV12-5 and TRBJ2-7, is DARVTQTPRHKVTEMGQEVTMRCQPILGHNTVFWYRQTMMQGLELLAYFRNRAPLDDSGMPKDRFSAEMPDATLATLKIQPSEPRDSAVYFCASADQYEQYFGPGTRLTVT.

Points on this clonotype: One end of the junction does not line up with germline, which may come from a read error. The genes are TRBV4-1 and TRBJ2-1; TRBD2 agrees at 8 bases. The J call may be in error: the DNA end matches TRBJ2-7 better. The CDR3 loop spans 19 amino acids. Germline CDR1 is MGHRA and CDR2 is YSYEKL. The CDR3 here is CACSQEGTRVAGGYNEQYF. The CDR3 DNA sequence: TGCGCCTGCAGCCAAGAGGGGACCAGGGTCGCGGGGGGCTACAATGAGCAGTACTTC.

This clonotype was seen only a few times. The chain recombines TRBV2 with TRBJ1-4, with a tentative D call TRBD1 (6 bases). This CDR3 is 13 amino acids long. The germline CDR1 and CDR2 sequences are SNHLY and FYNNEI. The V and J ends lost 5 bases and 10 bases respectively, with 14 bases between them. CDR3 bases: TGTGCCAGCAGTTCAGACAGGCTGGGAAAACTGTTTTTT. Amino acids: CASSSDRLGKLFF. The variable domain in full, completed from reference TRBV2 and TRBJ1-4, reads EPEVTQTPSHQVTQMGQEVILRCVPISNHLYFYWYRQILGQKVEFLVSFYNNEISEKSEIFDDQFSVERPDGSNFTLKIRSTKLEDSAMYFCASSSDRLGKLFFGSGTQLSVL.

The chain employs TRBV5-6 and TRBJ2-1; 8 nucleotides line up with TRBD1. The ends lost 4 bases at V and 3 bases at J; junction bases unmatched: 6. CDR1 is SGHDT and CDR2 is YYEEEE in the germline V gene. The CDR3 has 15 residues. The CDR3 here is CASSLPGTGYNEQFF. CDR3 sequence (DNA): TGTGCCAGCAGCCTACCCGGGACAGGCTACAATGAGCAGTTCTTC. Supplemented by reference TRBV5-6 and TRBJ2-1, the full variable domain reads DAGVTQSPTHLIKTRGQQVTLRCSPKSGHDTVSWYQQALGQGPQFIFQYYEEEERQRGNFPDRFSGHQFPNYSSELNVNALLLGDSALYLCASSLPGTGYNEQFFGPGTRLTVL.

The V gene is TRBV12-3 or TRBV12-4, the J gene TRBJ2-7; the D gene is possibly TRBD1 (6 bases). Trimming cost V 6 bases and J 7 bases, with 22 bases left between them. The CDR3 loop spans 15 amino acids. CDR3 protein: CASSLQGYSYNEQYF. CDR3 sequence (DNA): TGTGCCAGCAGCCTCCAGGGGTACTCCTACAATGAGCAGTACTTC.

This chain links TRBV7-2 with TRBJ2-1, with 7 bases that match TRBD2. The J segment lost 10 bases and the V segment lost 5 bases, leaving 11 bases of the junction unmatched. The CDR3 extends over 14 amino acids. Germline-derived CDR1 and CDR2 are SGHTA and FQGNSA. The CDR3 region is CASSVVGDYGEQFF. CDR3 DNA: TGTGCCAGCAGCGTAGTCGGGGACTATGGGGAGCAGTTCTTC.